Listed here are 26 T cell receptor beta chains from one sample, sequenced in a study of blood T cells in healthy people across ages. The second PCR ran about 6 to 11 cycles with a sample-barcoded 5' primer and J-beta primers. TCRdb reprocessed the 5' RACE reads via MiXCR and lists one record per CDR3 protein. The sample consists of around 1.5 million distinct CDR3 sequences, roughly 30% of them appearing once. Sequenced input: blood. Source of these receptors: a woman aged 30 to 39 in good health.

This clonotype is a singleton in its sample. The chain is built from TRBV4-2 and TRBJ2-3; possible D gene TRBD2, 7 bases. V was clipped by 1 base and J by 2 bases, with 16 bases between them. This CDR3 comprises 17 residues. Germline V gene sequence: CDR1 LGHNA, CDR2 YNFKEQ. The CDR3 reads CASSQGRGGTYTDTQYF. CDR3 nucleotide sequence: TGTGCCAGCAGCCAAGGGCGGGGAGGGACATACACAGATACGCAGTATTTT.

The DNA of the CDR3 is TGTGCCAGCAGCGAGGGGACAGGTTCGAACACTGAAGCTTTCTTT. Protein product: CASSEGTGSNTEAFF. This chain joins TRBV9 and TRBJ1-1, with 8 bases aligning to TRBD1. The CDR3 has 15 amino acids. The J segment lost 1 base and the V segment lost 3 bases, leaving 5 bases of the junction unmatched. Germline assignment: CDR1 SGDLS and CDR2 YYNGEE.

In regard to this clonotype: A much larger clone lies a single base off, so this may be a read error. V usage is TRBV20-1 and J usage is TRBJ2-1, with 7 bases identical to TRBD2. With 5 bases clipped from V and 3 bases from J, the junction kept 10 bases outside the gene matches. The germline gives CDR1 DFQATT, CDR2 SNEGSKA (reference sequence). The CDR3 is 15 residues long. CDR3 residues: CSAPGRAGFYNEQFF. DNA for the CDR3: TGCAGTGCTCCCGGAAGAGCGGGATTCTACAATGAGCAGTTCTTC.

This clonotype appeared a few times. V and J are TRBV6-2 or TRBV6-3 and TRBJ2-1; perhaps D is TRBD1 or TRBD2 (5 bases each). Germline assignment: CDR1 MNHEY and CDR2 SVGEGT. V lost 7 bases to trimming and J lost 1 base, with 17 bases between them. The CDR3 loop spans 16 amino acids. CDR3 nucleotides: TGTGCCAGCACCTCTATGGGGCGGGTATCCTACAATGAGCAGTTCTTC. This gives the protein CASTSMGRVSYNEQFF.

This clonotype was recorded many times. The chain links TRBV6-1 to TRBJ2-7; 8 bases map to TRBD1. CDR3 length: 16 amino acids. Trimming removed 3 bases from V and 5 bases from J; junction bases left unmatched: 12. CDR1 and CDR2 from the germline V gene are MNHNS and SASEGT. Here the CDR3 reads CASSEPRGQGTHEQYF. CDR3 sequence (DNA): TGTGCCAGCAGTGAGCCGCGAGGACAGGGTACCCACGAGCAGTACTTC.

V and J are TRBV20-1 and TRBJ2-3; no reliable D call. Germline-derived CDR1 and CDR2 are DFQATT and SNEGSKA (reference sequence). V was trimmed by 0 bases and J by 3 bases, leaving 13 bases between them. The CDR3 is 15 amino acids. Written as DNA, the CDR3 is TGCAGTGCTAGAGATGAAACAAGAATTACAGATACGCAGTATTTT. Translation: CSARDETRITDTQYF.

This clonotype was counted a few times. J is TRBJ2-7 and V is TRBV9; tentative D call: TRBD1 (5 bases). Deletions cut 4 bases from V and 5 bases from J, with 22 bases between. The CDR3 is 16 amino acids. Germline-derived CDR1 and CDR2 are SGDLS and YYNGEE. The DNA for the CDR3 is TGTGCCAGCAGCCCCCAGGGAACACGGTTTGTAGACGAGCAGTACTTC. Its translation is CASSPQGTRFVDEQYF.

A remark on this clonotype: One end of the junction is discordant with germline, which a read error may explain. This chain connects TRBV7-3 to TRBJ1-2; D unclear. Germline V gene data show CDR1 as SGHTA and CDR2 as FQGTGA. The CDR3 length is 11 residues. DNA of the CDR3: TGTGCCAGCCGCTCGCCGGGTGGCTGCACCTTC. Its protein product is CASRSPGGCTF. Complete variable domain (other parts from reference TRBV7-3 and TRBJ1-2): GAGVSQTPSNKVTEKGKYVELRCDPISGHTALYWYRQSLGQGPEFLIYFQGTGAADDSGLPNDRFFAVRPEGSVSTLKIQRTERGDSAVYLCASRSPGGCTFGSGTRLTVV.

This clonotype was observed a handful of times. This chain links TRBV27 with TRBJ2-3; D ambiguous. The CDR3 has 14 residues. Between the trimmed V and J ends, which lost 3 bases and 3 bases, there was a span of 10 bases. The germline V gene encodes CDR1 MNHEY and CDR2 SMNVEV (reference sequence). This CDR3 reads CASSLGWATDTQYF. Here the CDR3 DNA reads TGTGCCAGCAGTTTGGGGTGGGCTACAGATACGCAGTATTTT.

The table lists this clonotype with a few counts. The gene calls are TRBV9 and TRBJ1-2, with D uncertain. Trimming removed 0 bases from V and 8 bases from J, with 20 bases in between. The CDR3 runs to 16 residues. The V gene's germline CDR1 is SGDLS and CDR2 YYNGEE. This CDR3 reads CASSVGVGGGDIGYTF. The CDR3 DNA follows: TGTGCCAGCAGCGTAGGGGTTGGAGGTGGTGATATCGGCTACACCTTC.

This clonotype was found many times. CDR3 loop: CSVESGSSSSYNEQFF. Written as DNA, the CDR3 is TGCAGCGTCGAGAGCGGATCTTCCTCCTCCTACAATGAGCAGTTCTTC. This chain uses TRBV20-1 with TRBJ2-1; tentatively, D is TRBD2 (5 bases). Per the germline V gene, CDR1 is DFQATT and CDR2 is SNEGSKA (reference sequence). The CDR3 consists of 16 residues.

About this clonotype: One end of the junction does not line up with germline, which may come from a read error. The chain links TRBV6-4 to TRBJ2-1; D unresolved. The CDR3 runs 17 residues. CDR1 is MRHNA and CDR2 is SNTAGT in the germline V gene. The DNA for the CDR3 is TGTGTCAGCAGTGACCCTAGTGAGGTCTCTGCCTACAATGAGCAGTTCTTC. It codes for CVSSDPSEVSAYNEQFF.

This clonotype occurred a few times. DNA for the CDR3: TGTGCCAGCAGCTTAACTAGCGGGGGTTTGATGGATACGCAGTATTTT. This codes for CASSLTSGGLMDTQYF. The chain carries TRBV7-3 and TRBJ2-3; 9 bases fit TRBD2. After removal of 0 bases from V and 6 bases from J, the junction contained 7 bases not matched to a gene. CDR3 length: 16 residues. Germline V lookup: CDR1 SGHTA, CDR2 FQGTGA.

The rearrangement joins TRBV6-1 to TRBJ1-1, with unresolved D. V was pared by 6 bases and J by 11 bases, with 19 bases between. Germline V gene sequence: CDR1 MNHNS, CDR2 SASEGT. The CDR3 spans 13 residues. The chain's CDR3 is CASSLRTNREAFF. The CDR3 DNA reads TGTGCCAGCAGCCTACGGACTAACCGCGAGGCTTTCTTT.

V gene TRBV7-9 combines with J gene TRBJ2-1, with D perhaps TRBD1 (5 bases). CDR1 SEHNR and CDR2 FQNEAQ come from the germline V gene (reference sequence). Trimming left V 4 bases short and J 1 base short, with 20 bases between. This CDR3 has 18 amino acids. The CDR3 DNA reads as TGTGCCAGCAGCTCAATCACCCTGCCCACAGGATCCTACAATGAGCAGTTCTTC. Translation gives CASSSITLPTGSYNEQFF.

The rearrangement joins TRBV3-1 to TRBJ1-1; 8 positions agree with TRBD1. The CDR3 loop spans 17 amino acids. CDR1 is LGHDT and CDR2 is YNNKEL in the germline V gene (reference sequence). V trimming: 4 bases; J trimming: 1 base; junction bases outside the gene matches: 11. The CDR3 loop is CASSRVGQGVRNTEAFF. In DNA, the CDR3 is TGTGCCAGCAGCCGCGTCGGACAGGGTGTAAGGAACACTGAAGCTTTCTTT.

This chain uses TRBV20-1 with TRBJ2-5, with TRBD2 matching over 8 bases. V shed 5 bases, J shed 2 bases, and the junction held 10 bases outside the gene matches. Germline V lookup: CDR1 DFQATT, CDR2 SNEGSKA (reference sequence). This CDR3 has 15 amino acids. The CDR3: CSASGTRESQETQYF. In DNA form, the CDR3 reads TGCAGTGCTTCCGGGACTAGGGAGAGTCAAGAGACCCAGTACTTC.

This clonotype was seen a few times. The chain recombines TRBV2 with TRBJ2-2; D may be TRBD1 (5 bases). CDR3 length: 13 residues. In germline, CDR1 is SNHLY, CDR2 FYNNEI. Trimming pared 7 bases from V and 7 bases from J, leaving 13 bases between. The CDR3 sequence is CASMPGRNGELFF. The CDR3, as DNA: TGTGCCAGCATGCCAGGGCGGAACGGGGAGCTGTTTTTT.

The V and J genes are TRBV10-3 and TRBJ1-2; no reliable D call. Germline V lookup: CDR1 ENHRY, CDR2 SYGVKD. V lost 2 bases and J 0 bases, leaving 13 bases between the germline ends. This CDR3 is built from 16 residues. CDR3 nucleotides: TGTGCCATCAGTGAGCCTACTTTAGGAGCTAACTATGGCTACACCTTC. It encodes CAISEPTLGANYGYTF.

The chain couples TRBV7-2 to TRBJ2-7; tentative D call: TRBD1 (5 bases). The CDR3 length is 14 residues. Germline CDR1 and CDR2: SGHTA and FQGNSA. V was pared by 5 bases and J by 4 bases, with 15 bases between. CDR3 in DNA: TGTGCCAGCAGCGGACCGTACAGGTTGTACGAGCAGTACTTC. This encodes CASSGPYRLYEQYF.

The CDR3 DNA is TGCAGTGCTAGAGATCTTGAAGATAATAGCAATCAGCCCCAGCATTTT. It yields the protein CSARDLEDNSNQPQHF. The chain has TRBV20-1 and TRBJ1-5; D not certain. The CDR3 covers 16 residues. The germline V and J ends were trimmed by 0 bases and 0 bases, with 12 bases remaining between them. From germline, CDR1 is DFQATT and CDR2 SNEGSKA (reference sequence).

V is TRBV2 and J is TRBJ2-5; 10 nucleotides match TRBD1. V dropped 6 bases and J dropped 3; count of bases not matched to a gene: 4. CDR3 size: 14 residues. Germline V gene lookup returns CDR1 SNHLY and CDR2 FYNNEI. CDR3 sequence reads: CASSGDRGKETQYF. The CDR3 DNA follows: TGTGCCAGCAGCGGGGACAGGGGAAAAGAGACCCAGTACTTC.

In its sample, this clonotype was seen a few times. The V call is TRBV25-1, the J call TRBJ1-5; no reliable D call. Per the germline V gene, CDR1 is MGHDK and CDR2 is SYGVNS. The CDR3 is 14 residues long. V lost 3 bases and J lost 5, with 11 bases in between. This chain's CDR3 is CASSEGNGHQPQHF. The CDR3 DNA is TGTGCCAGCAGTGAGGGCAATGGACATCAGCCCCAGCATTTT.

The chain uses TRBV30 and TRBJ2-5; no clear D gene. V was pared by 2 bases and J by 4 bases, with 17 bases between. The CDR3 runs 15 residues. Germline V gene data show CDR1 as GTSNPN and CDR2 as SVGIG (reference sequence). CDR3 bases: TGTGCCTGGAGTAATTTACGGGCCGGTGGAGAGACCCAGTACTTC. Its translation: CAWSNLRAGGETQYF.

This clonotype has a count of ten or more. This chain uses TRBV9 with TRBJ2-1, with D uncertain. Trimming took off 3 bases at V and 0 bases at J, with 10 bases between the two ends. The CDR3 runs 15 residues. Germline loops: CDR1 SGDLS, CDR2 YYNGEE. This CDR3 reads CASSALVSSYNEQFF. The CDR3 DNA sequence: TGTGCCAGCAGCGCCCTAGTTAGCTCCTACAATGAGCAGTTCTTC.

This clonotype was picked up a small number of times. This rearrangement joins TRBV6-1 to TRBJ1-2, with 10 bases aligning to TRBD1. The trim removed 5 bases at V and 4 bases at J, leaving 7 bases unmatched. Germline-derived CDR1 and CDR2 are MNHNS and SASEGT. The CDR3 extends over 15 amino acids. CDR3 coding DNA: TGTGCCAGCAGTCTGGGGACAGGGGAGATCTATGGCTACACCTTC. This gives the protein CASSLGTGEIYGYTF.